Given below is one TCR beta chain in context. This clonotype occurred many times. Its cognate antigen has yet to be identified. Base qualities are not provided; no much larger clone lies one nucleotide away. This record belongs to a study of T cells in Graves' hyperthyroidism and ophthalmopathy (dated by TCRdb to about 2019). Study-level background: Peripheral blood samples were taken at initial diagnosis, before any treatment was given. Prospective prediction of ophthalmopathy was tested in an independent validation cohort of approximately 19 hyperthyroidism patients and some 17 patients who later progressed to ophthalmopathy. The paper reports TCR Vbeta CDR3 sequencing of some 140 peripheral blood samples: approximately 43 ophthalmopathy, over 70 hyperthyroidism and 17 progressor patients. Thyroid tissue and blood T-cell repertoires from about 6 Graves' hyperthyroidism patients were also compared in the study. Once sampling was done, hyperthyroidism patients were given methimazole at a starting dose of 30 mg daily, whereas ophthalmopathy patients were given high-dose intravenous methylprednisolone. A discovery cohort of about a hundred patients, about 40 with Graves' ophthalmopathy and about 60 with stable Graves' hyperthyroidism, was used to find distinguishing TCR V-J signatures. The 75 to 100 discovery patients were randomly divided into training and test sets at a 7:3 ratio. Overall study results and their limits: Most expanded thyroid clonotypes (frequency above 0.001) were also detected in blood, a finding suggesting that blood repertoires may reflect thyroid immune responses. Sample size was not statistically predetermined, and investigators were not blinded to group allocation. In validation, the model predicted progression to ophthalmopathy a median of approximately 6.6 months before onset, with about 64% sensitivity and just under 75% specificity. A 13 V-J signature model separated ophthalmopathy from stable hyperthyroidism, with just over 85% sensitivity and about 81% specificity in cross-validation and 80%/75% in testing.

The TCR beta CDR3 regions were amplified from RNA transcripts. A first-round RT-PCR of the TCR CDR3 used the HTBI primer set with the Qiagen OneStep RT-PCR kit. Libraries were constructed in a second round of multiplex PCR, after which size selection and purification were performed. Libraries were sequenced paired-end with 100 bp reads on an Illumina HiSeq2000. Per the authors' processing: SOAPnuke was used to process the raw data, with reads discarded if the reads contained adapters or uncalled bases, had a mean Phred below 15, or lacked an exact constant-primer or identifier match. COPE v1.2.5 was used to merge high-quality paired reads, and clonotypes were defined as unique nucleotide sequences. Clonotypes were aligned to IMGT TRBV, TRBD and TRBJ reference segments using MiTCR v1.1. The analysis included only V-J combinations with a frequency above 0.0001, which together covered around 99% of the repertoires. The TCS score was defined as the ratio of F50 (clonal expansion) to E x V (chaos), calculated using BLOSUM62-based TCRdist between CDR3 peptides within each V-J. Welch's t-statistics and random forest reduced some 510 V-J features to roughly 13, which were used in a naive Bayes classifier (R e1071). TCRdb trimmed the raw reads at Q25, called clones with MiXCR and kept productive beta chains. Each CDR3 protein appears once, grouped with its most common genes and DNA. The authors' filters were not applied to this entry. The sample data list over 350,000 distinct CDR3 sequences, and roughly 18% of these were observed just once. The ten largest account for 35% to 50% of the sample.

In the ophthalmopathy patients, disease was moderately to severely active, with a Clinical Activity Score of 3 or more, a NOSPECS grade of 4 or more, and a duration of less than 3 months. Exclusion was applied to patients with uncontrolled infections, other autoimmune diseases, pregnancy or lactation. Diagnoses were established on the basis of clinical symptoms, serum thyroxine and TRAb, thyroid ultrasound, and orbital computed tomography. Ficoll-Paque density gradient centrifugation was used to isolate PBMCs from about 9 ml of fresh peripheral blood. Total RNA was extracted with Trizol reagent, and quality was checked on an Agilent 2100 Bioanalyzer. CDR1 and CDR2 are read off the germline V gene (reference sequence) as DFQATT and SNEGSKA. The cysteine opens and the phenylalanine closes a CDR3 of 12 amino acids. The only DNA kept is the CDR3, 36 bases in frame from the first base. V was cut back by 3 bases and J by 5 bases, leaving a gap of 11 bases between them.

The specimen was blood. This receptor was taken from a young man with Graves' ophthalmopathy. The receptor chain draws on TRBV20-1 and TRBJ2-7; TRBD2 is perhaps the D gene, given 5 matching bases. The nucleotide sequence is TGCAGTGCTAGGAGGGCCATCGACGAGCAGTACTTC. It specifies CSARRAIDEQYF.